Listed below are T cell receptor beta chains from one sample, sequenced in a study of shared clonotypes between healthy human individuals. The repertoire was sequenced with immunoSEQ multiplex PCR; TCRdb's copy has only in-frame clones and lacks some. The table lists around 500,000 clones, around 73% of them singletons. The specimen was PBMCs. These receptor sequences come from a woman in her 40s in good health. Some clones in this sample may be carry-over from other donors' samples. CDR3s include the opening cysteine and the closing phenylalanine or tryptophan. D genes are given only for firm matches. The size field is filled for only some rows; it gives once, few, many or a size class.

V	size	D	J	CDR3	DNA
TRBV6-5	NA	TRBD2	TRBJ2-7	CASRLSLAGSHEQYF	TGTGCCAGCAGGCTATCCTTAGCGGGGAGCCACGAGCAGTACTTC
TRBV27	once	TRBD2	TRBJ2-3	CASSLSPFAWGAGVMPQDTQYF	TGTGCCAGCAGTTTATCGCCATTCGCGTGGGGAGCGGGAGTTATGCCCCAGGATACGCAGTATTTT
TRBV14	NA	NA	TRBJ1-4	CASSQERTAATNEKLFF	TGTGCCAGCAGCCAAGAACGGACAGCTGCAACTAATGAAAAACTGTTTTTT
TRBV5-8	NA	NA	TRBJ1-1	CASSLVGGRMMNTEAFF	TGTGCCAGCAGCTTGGTGGGGGGCCGAATGATGAACACTGAAGCTTTCTTT
TRBV28	NA	NA	TRBJ2-7	CASRPHGTYEQYF	TGTGCCAGCAGGCCTCACGGGACCTACGAGCAGTACTTC
TRBV18	NA	NA	TRBJ2-3	CASSPFALPNTDTQYF	TGTGCCAGCTCACCGTTCGCCTTACCAAACACAGATACGCAGTATTTT
TRBV28	NA	NA	TRBJ1-1	CASSFGALEAFF	TGTGCCAGCAGTTTCGGGGCCCTAGAAGCTTTCTTT
TRBV5-1	NA	NA	TRBJ2-3	CASSGGPDTQYF	TGCGCCAGCAGCGGAGGTCCAGATACGCAGTATTTT
TRBV15	NA	NA	TRBJ1-3	CATSRDRGASGNTIYF	TGTGCCACCAGCAGAGATCGCGGTGCCTCTGGAAACACCATATATTTT
TRBV6-5	once	NA	TRBJ1-5	CASSSDAGGQPQHF	TGTGCCAGCAGTTCCGACGCGGGGGGACAGCCCCAGCATTTT
TRBV27	NA	NA	TRBJ1-5	CASSLWGGRNSNQPQHF	TGTGCCAGCAGTTTATGGGGGGGACGGAATAGCAATCAGCCCCAGCATTTT
TRBV28	few	NA	TRBJ2-7	CATPPSGLSYEQYF	TGTGCCACTCCCCCCTCGGGCCTCTCCTACGAGCAGTACTTC
TRBV18	NA	NA	TRBJ2-7	CASSPGSSATYEQYF	TGTGCCAGCTCACCAGGGTCTAGCGCTACCTACGAGCAGTACTTC
TRBV5-1	NA	TRBD2	TRBJ2-1	CASSLASGIDNEQFF	TGCGCCAGCAGCTTGGCAAGCGGGATCGACAATGAGCAGTTCTTC
TRBV6-6	NA	TRBD2	TRBJ2-1	CASSEGLAGGYEQFF	TGTGCCAGCAGTGAGGGACTAGCGGGAGGATATGAGCAGTTCTTC
TRBV9	NA	TRBD2	TRBJ2-7	CASSVSGYGGGSYEQYF	TGTGCCAGCAGCGTCTCCGGGTACGGGGGGGGCTCCTACGAGCAGTACTTC
TRBV7-8	NA	NA	TRBJ2-5	CASSLALGVETQYF	TGTGCCAGCAGCTTAGCGCTGGGTGTGGAGACCCAGTACTTC
TRBV6-1	NA	NA	TRBJ2-1	CASRASTEQFF	TGTGCCAGTCGTGCTAGCACTGAGCAGTTCTTC
TRBV11-2	NA	TRBD2	TRBJ2-7	CASSLVGGRKSYEQYF	TGTGCCAGCAGCTTAGTCGGCGGGAGGAAGTCCTACGAGCAGTACTTC
TRBV18	NA	NA	TRBJ1-1	CASSPGLRGDTEAFF	TGTGCCAGCTCACCAGGTCTCAGGGGCGACACTGAAGCTTTCTTT